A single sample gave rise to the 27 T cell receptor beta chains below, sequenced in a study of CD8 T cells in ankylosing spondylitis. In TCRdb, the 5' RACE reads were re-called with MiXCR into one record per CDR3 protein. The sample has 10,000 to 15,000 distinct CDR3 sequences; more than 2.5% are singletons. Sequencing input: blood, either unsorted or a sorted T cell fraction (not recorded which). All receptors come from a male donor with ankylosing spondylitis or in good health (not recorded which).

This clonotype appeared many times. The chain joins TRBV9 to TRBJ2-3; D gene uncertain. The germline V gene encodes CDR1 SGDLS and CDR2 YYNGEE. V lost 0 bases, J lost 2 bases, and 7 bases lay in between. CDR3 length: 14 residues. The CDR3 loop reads CASSVELLTDTQYF. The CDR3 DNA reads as TGTGCCAGCAGCGTAGAGCTCCTCACAGATACGCAGTATTTT.

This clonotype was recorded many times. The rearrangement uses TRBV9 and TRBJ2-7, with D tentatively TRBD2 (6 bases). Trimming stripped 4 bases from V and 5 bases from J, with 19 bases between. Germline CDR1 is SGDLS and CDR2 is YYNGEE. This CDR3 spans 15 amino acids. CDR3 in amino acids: CASSSTGLPLDEQYF. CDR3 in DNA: TGTGCCAGCAGCTCAACGGGACTGCCGCTGGACGAGCAGTACTTC.

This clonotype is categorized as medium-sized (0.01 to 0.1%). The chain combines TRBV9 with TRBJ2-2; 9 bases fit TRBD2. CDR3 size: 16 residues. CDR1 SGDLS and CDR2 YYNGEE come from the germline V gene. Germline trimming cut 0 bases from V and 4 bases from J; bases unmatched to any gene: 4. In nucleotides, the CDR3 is TGTGCCAGCAGCGTAGCTCCTAGCGGGGTCACCGGGGAGCTGTTTTTT. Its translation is CASSVAPSGVTGELFF.

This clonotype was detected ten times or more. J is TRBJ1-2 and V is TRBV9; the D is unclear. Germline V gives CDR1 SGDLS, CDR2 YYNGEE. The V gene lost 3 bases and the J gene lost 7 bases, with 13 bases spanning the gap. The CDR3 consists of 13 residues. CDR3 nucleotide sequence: TGTGCCAGCAGCGCCCAACAGTGGGGTGGCTACACCTTC. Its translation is CASSAQQWGGYTF.

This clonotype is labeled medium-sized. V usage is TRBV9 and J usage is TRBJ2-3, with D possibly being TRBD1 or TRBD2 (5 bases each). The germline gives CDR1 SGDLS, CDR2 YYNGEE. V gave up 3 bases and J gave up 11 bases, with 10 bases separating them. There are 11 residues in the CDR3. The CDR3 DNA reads TGTGCCAGCAGCGGTAGGGACCAGCAGTATTTT. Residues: CASSGRDQQYF.

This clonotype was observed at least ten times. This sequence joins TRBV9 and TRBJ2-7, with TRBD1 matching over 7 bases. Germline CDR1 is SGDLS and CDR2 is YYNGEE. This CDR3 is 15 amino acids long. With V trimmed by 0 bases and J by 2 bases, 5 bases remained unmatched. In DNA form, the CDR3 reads TGTGCCAGCAGCGTAGGTTCGACAGGGACCTACGAGCAGTACTTC. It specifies CASSVGSTGTYEQYF. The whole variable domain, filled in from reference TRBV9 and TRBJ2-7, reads DSGVTQTPKHLITATGQRVTLRCSPRSGDLSVYWYQQSLDQGLQFLIQYYNGEERAKGNILERFSAQQFPDLHSELNLSSLELGDSALYFCASSVGSTGTYEQYFGPGTRLTVT.

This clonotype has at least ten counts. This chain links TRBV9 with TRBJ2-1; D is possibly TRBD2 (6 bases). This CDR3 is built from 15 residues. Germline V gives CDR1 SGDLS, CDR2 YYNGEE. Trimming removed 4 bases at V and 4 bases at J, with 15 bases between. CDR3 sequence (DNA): TGTGCCAGCAGCCAAGACGTGCGGGGTTACAATGAGCAGTTCTTC. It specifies CASSQDVRGYNEQFF.

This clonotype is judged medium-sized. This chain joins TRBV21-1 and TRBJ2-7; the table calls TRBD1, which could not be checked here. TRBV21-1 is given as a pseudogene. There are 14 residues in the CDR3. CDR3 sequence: CASSPLNQGYEQYF. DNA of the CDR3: TGTGCCAGCAGCCCATTAAACCAGGGCTACGAGCAGTACTTC.

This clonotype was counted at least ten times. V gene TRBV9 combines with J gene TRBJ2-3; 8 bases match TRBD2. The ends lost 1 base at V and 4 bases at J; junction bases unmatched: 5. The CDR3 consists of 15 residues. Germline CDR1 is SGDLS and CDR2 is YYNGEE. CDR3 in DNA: TGTGCCAGCAGCGTAAGAGCGGGGGCGTCAGATACGCAGTATTTT. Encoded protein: CASSVRAGASDTQYF.

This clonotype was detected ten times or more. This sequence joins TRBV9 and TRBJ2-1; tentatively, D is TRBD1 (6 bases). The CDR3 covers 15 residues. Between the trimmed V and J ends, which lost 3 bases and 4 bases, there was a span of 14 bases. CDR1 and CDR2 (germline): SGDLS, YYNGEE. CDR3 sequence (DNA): TGTGCCAGCAGCGAAACAGGGCCCTGGTACAATGAGCAGTTCTTC. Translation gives CASSETGPWYNEQFF.

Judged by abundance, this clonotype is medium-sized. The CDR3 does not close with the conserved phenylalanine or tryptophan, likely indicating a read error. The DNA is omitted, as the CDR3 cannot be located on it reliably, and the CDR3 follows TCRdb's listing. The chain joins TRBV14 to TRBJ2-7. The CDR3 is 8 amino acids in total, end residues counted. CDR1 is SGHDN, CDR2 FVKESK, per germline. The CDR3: CASSLEQI.

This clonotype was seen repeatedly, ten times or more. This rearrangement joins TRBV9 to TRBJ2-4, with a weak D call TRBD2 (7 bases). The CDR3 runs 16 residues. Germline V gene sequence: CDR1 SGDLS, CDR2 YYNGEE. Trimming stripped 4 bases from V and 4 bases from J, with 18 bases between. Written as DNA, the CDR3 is TGTGCCAGCAGCTTAGCCCCCGGGGGGCCAAAAAACATTCAGTACTTC. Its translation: CASSLAPGGPKNIQYF.

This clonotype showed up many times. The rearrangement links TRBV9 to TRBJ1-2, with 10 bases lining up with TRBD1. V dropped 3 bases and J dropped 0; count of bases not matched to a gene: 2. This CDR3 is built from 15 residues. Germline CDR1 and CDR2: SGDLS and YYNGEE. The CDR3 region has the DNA TGTGCCAGCAGCGCGGGGACAGGGGCTAACTATGGCTACACCTTC. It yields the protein CASSAGTGANYGYTF. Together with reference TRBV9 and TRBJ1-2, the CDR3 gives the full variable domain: DSGVTQTPKHLITATGQRVTLRCSPRSGDLSVYWYQQSLDQGLQFLIQYYNGEERAKGNILERFSAQQFPDLHSELNLSSLELGDSALYFCASSAGTGANYGYTFGSGTRLTVV.

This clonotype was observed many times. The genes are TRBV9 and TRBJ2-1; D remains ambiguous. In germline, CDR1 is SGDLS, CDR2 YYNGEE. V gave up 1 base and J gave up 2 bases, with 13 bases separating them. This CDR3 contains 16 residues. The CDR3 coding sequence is TGTGCCAGCAGCGTAAGTCACGCGACTCCCTACAATGAGCAGTTCTTC. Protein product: CASSVSHATPYNEQFF.

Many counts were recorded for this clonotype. The CDR3 nucleotides are TGTGCCAGCAGCGTCGCGGGGGGGCCGAACACCGGGGAGCTGTTTTTT. It codes for CASSVAGGPNTGELFF. This chain links TRBV9 with TRBJ2-2; TRBD2 agrees at 9 bases. The J segment lost 0 bases and the V segment lost 2 bases, leaving 2 bases of the junction unmatched. Germline V gene data show CDR1 as SGDLS and CDR2 as YYNGEE. The CDR3 length is 16 residues.

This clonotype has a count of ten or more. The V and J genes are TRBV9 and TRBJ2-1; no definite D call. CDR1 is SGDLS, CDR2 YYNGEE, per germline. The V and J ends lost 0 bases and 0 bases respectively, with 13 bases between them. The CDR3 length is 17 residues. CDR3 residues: CASSVALGFTSYNEQFF. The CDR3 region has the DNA TGTGCCAGCAGCGTAGCCTTGGGGTTCACCTCCTACAATGAGCAGTTCTTC.

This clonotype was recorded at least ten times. The CDR3 DNA follows: TGTGCCAGCAGCCAAGGGACTAGCGTCCCCCAGTTGACCTACGAGCAGTACTTC. Encoded protein: CASSQGTSVPQLTYEQYF. The V gene is TRBV9, the J gene TRBJ2-7; 10 bases line up with TRBD2. The CDR3 sequence is 18 residues long. Looked up from germline, CDR1 is SGDLS and CDR2 is YYNGEE. The V gene end was trimmed by 4 bases and the J gene end by 2 bases; junction bases not matched to a gene: 15.

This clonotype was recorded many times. The CDR3 DNA reads as TGTGCCAGCGCCTGGACTAGCGGAAACAATGAGCAGTTCTTC. It is translated as CASAWTSGNNEQFF. This chain uses TRBV9 with TRBJ2-1; 10 bases fit TRBD2. The CDR3 spans 14 residues. CDR1 SGDLS and CDR2 YYNGEE come from the germline V gene. J gave up 5 bases and V 7 bases, and 6 bases lay outside the gene matches. The full variable domain, with the rest looked up from reference TRBV9 and TRBJ2-1, is DSGVTQTPKHLITATGQRVTLRCSPRSGDLSVYWYQQSLDQGLQFLIQYYNGEERAKGNILERFSAQQFPDLHSELNLSSLELGDSALYFCASAWTSGNNEQFFGPGTRLTVL.

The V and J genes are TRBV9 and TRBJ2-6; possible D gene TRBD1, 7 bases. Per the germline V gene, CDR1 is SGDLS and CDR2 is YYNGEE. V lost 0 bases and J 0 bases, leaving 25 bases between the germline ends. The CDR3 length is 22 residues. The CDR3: CASSVVPTGAGQRPSGANVLTF. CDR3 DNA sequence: TGTGCCAGCAGCGTAGTACCAACAGGGGCGGGACAGCGACCCTCTGGGGCCAACGTCCTGACTTTC.

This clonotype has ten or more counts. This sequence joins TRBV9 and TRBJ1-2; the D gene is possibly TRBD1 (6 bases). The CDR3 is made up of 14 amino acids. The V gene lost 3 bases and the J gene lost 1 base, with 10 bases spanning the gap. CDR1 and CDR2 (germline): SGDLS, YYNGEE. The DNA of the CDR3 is TGTGCCAGCAGCGCAACAGGGAGTAACTATGGCTACACCTTC. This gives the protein CASSATGSNYGYTF.

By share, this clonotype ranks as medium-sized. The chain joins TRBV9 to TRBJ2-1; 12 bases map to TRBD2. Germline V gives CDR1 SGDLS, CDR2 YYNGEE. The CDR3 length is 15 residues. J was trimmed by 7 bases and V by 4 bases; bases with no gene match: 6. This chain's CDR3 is CASSPSGRAGNEQFF. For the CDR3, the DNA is TGTGCCAGCAGCCCTAGCGGGAGGGCCGGTAATGAGCAGTTCTTC.

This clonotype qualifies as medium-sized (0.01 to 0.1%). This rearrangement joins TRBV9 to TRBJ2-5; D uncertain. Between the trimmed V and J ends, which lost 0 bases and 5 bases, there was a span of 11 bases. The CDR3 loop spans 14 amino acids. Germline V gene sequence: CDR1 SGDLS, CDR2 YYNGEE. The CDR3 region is CASSVGWAQETQYF. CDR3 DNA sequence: TGTGCCAGCAGCGTAGGATGGGCCCAGGAGACCCAGTACTTC. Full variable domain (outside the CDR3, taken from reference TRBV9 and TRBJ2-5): DSGVTQTPKHLITATGQRVTLRCSPRSGDLSVYWYQQSLDQGLQFLIQYYNGEERAKGNILERFSAQQFPDLHSELNLSSLELGDSALYFCASSVGWAQETQYFGPGTRLLVL.

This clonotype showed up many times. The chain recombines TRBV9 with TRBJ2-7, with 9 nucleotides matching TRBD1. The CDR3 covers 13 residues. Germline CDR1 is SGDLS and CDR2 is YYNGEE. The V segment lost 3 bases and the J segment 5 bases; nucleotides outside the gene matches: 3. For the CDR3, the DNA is TGTGCCAGCAGCGCCCGGGACAGGGACGAGCAGTACTTC. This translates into CASSARDRDEQYF.

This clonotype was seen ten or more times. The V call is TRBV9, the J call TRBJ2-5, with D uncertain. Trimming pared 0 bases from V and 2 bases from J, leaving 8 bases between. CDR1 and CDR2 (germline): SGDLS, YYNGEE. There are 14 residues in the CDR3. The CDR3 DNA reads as TGTGCCAGCAGCGTAGATCCGACACAAGAGACCCAGTACTTC. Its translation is CASSVDPTQETQYF.

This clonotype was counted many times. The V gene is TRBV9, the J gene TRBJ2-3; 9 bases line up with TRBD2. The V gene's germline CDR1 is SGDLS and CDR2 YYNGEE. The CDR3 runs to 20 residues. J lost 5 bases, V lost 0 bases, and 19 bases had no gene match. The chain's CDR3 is CASSVATGGFAGGPGDTQYF. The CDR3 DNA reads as TGTGCCAGCAGCGTAGCTACCGGAGGCTTTGCGGGGGGGCCAGGAGATACGCAGTATTTT.

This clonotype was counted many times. In nucleotides, the CDR3 is TGTGCCAGCAGCGTATTTGGGACTTTATCATCTGGAAACACCATATATTTT. Translated, it gives CASSVFGTLSSGNTIYF. The rearrangement joins TRBV9 to TRBJ1-3, with D possibly TRBD1 on 5 matching bases. The V gene's germline CDR1 is SGDLS and CDR2 YYNGEE. The CDR3 covers 17 residues. Trimming stripped 1 base from V and 1 base from J, with 15 bases between.

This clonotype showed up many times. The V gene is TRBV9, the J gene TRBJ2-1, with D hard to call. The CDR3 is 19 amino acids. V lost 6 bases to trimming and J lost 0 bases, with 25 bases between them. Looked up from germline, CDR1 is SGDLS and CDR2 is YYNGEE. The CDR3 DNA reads TGTGCCAGCACCCCTGATGGGCTAGATCTCCTCAGCTCCTACAATGAGCAGTTCTTC. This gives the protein CASTPDGLDLLSSYNEQFF.